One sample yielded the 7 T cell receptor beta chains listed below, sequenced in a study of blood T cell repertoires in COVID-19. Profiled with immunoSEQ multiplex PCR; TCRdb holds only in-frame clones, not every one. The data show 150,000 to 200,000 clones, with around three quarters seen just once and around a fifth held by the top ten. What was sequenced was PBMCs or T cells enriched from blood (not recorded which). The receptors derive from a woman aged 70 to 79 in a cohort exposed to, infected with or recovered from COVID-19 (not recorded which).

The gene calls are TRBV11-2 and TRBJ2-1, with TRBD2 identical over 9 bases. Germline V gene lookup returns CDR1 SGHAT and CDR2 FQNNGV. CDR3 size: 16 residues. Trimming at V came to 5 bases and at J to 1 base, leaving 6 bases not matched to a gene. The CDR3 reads CASSTSSGTSYNEQFF. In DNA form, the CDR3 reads TGTGCCAGCAGCACTTCTAGCGGGACTTCCTACAATGAGCAGTTCTTC. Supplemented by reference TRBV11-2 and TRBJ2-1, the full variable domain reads EAGVAQSPRYKIIEKRQSVAFWCNPISGHATLYWYQQILGQGPKLLIQFQNNGVVDDSQLPKDRFSAERLKGVDSTLKIQPAKLEDSAVYLCASSTSSGTSYNEQFFGPGTRLTVL.

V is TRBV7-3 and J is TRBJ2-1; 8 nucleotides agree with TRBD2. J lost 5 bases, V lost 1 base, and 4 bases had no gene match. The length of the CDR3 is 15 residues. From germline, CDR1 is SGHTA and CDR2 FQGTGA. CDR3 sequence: CASSLRLASNNEQFF. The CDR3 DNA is TGTGCCAGCAGCTTAAGACTAGCGAGTAACAATGAGCAGTTCTTC.

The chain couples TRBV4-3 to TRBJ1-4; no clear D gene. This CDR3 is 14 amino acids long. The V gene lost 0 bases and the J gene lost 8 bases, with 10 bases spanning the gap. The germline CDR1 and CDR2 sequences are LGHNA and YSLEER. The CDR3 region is CASSQDGLEEKLFF. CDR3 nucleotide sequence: TGCGCCAGCAGCCAAGATGGTTTGGAGGAAAAACTGTTTTTT.

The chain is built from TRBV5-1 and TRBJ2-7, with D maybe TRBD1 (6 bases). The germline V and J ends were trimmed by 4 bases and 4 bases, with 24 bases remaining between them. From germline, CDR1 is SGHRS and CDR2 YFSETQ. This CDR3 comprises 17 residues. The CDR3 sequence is CASSPLQGGPPDYEQYF. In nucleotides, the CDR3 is TGCGCCAGCAGCCCCCTCCAAGGGGGTCCCCCCGATTACGAGCAGTACTTC.

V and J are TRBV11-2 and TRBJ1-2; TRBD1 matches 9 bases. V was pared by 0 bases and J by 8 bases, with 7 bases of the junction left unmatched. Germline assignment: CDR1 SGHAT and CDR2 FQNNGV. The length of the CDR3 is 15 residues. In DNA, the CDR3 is TGTGCCAGCAGCTTAGATCGCGGGACAGGGAAGGGCTACACCTTC. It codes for CASSLDRGTGKGYTF.

CDR3 protein: CAWDRGGSGANVLTF. The CDR3 bases are TGTGCCTGGGACAGGGGTGGTTCTGGGGCCAACGTCCTGACTTTC. The chain recombines TRBV30 with TRBJ2-6; 8 bases fit TRBD1. Germline-derived CDR1 and CDR2 are GTSNPN and SVGIG (reference sequence). The CDR3 is 15 amino acids. V lost 5 bases to trimming and J lost 1 base; unmatched junction nucleotides: 4.

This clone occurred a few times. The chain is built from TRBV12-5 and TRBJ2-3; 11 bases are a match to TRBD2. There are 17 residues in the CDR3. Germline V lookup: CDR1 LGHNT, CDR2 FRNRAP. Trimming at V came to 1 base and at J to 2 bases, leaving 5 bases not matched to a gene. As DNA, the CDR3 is TGTGCTAGTGGTTTGGCCACTAGCGGGGGTTACACAGATACGCAGTATTTT. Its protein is CASGLATSGGYTDTQYF.